This TCR beta chain is drawn from a study of cytomegalovirus exposure and HLA in healthy donors. About this clone itself: What it binds is not known.

Study findings and constraints: Another analysis was done later, and it associated more than 15,000 TCR beta sequences with HLA alleles at 0.05 false discovery rate. In a later analysis, HLA-C alleles had the fewest associated TCRs, DRB1 alleles the most.

Use of 60 Vbeta and 13 Jbeta primers characterized the PCR. TCRdb keeps only in-frame clones here, not all; method: immunoSEQ multiplex PCR. This sample's table has under 200,000 clones. Germline CDR1 reads SGHTA; CDR2 reads FQGTGA. This CDR3 is 17 amino acids long. With 2 bases clipped from V and 4 bases from J, the junction kept 12 bases outside the gene matches. This chain uses TRBV7-3 with TRBJ2-3; 7 positions match TRBD2. The sequenced material came from PBMCs. This sequence was found in a man aged 30 to 45 in good health and CMV-seronegative. The CDR3 bases are TGTGCCAGCAGCTTACATGGGGAGGGCCTCAGGGCAGATACGCAGTATTTT. It encodes CASSLHGEGLRADTQYF.